Following are 9 T cell receptor beta chains from one sample sequenced in a study of blood T cells in healthy people across ages. It was with a sample-barcoded 5' primer and a J-beta primer mix that a second PCR of roughly 7 to 12 cycles was run. TCRdb recomputed calls from the 5' RACE reads with MiXCR, one row per CDR3 protein. The top ten clones hold around 14% of a sample with 550,000 to 650,000 distinct CDR3 sequences, about 30% of them seen once. The specimen sequenced was blood. These receptors were collected from a woman aged 80 or over in good health.

The rearrangement joins TRBV5-1 to TRBJ2-1, with TRBD2 matching 16 bases. V lost 3 bases to trimming and J lost 4 bases; unmatched junction nucleotides: 7. The CDR3 is 18 amino acids. Germline V CDR1 and CDR2: SGHRS, YFSETQ. The CDR3 spells CASSSGLAGGPEYNEQFF. In DNA, the CDR3 is TGCGCCAGCAGCTCGGGACTAGCGGGGGGGCCTGAGTACAATGAGCAGTTCTTC.

This clonotype was picked up many times. Here the CDR3 reads CASSLSPQGAYEQYF. The CDR3 DNA follows: TGTGCCAGCAGTTTAAGTCCCCAGGGGGCGTACGAGCAGTACTTC. V usage is TRBV27 and J usage is TRBJ2-7, with 8 bases identical to TRBD1. J lost 4 bases, V lost 2 bases, and 7 bases had no gene match. The CDR3 covers 15 residues. The germline V gene has CDR1 MNHEY and CDR2 SMNVEV (reference sequence).

A word on this clonotype: A read error is possible here, since a much larger clone lies one base away. V and J are TRBV6-2 or TRBV6-3 and TRBJ2-1, with TRBD2 matching over 13 bases. The germline CDR1 and CDR2 sequences are MNHEY and SVGEGT. CDR3 size: 18 residues. The CDR3 nucleotides read TGTGCCAGCAGTTACATGGTGACTAGCGGGGGGCGATACAGTGAGCAGTTCTTC. Translation gives CASSYMVTSGGRYSEQFF.

As to this clonotype: A junction boundary mismatches the germline segment, possibly from a read error. V gene TRBV6-2 or TRBV6-3 combines with J gene TRBJ1-6; 11 nucleotides align to TRBD1. Germline CDR1 reads MNHEY; CDR2 reads SVGEGT. The CDR3 sequence is 13 residues long. This chain's CDR3 is CACSGTGGSPLHF. In nucleotides, the CDR3 is TGTGCCTGCAGCGGGACAGGGGGTTCACCCCTCCACTTT.

This clonotype was seen many times. The rearrangement joins TRBV28 to TRBJ2-1, with D tentatively TRBD2 (6 bases). This CDR3 is built from 16 residues. Per the germline V gene, CDR1 is MDHEN and CDR2 is SYDVKM. V shed 7 bases and J shed 6 bases, with 22 bases lying between them. The CDR3 is CASTLGPGLPGNEQFF. CDR3 nucleotides: TGTGCCAGCACCCTAGGGCCGGGACTCCCGGGCAATGAGCAGTTCTTC.

This clonotype was recorded at least ten times. The chain combines TRBV6-1 with TRBJ2-5; 9 bases align to TRBD2. The V segment lost 6 bases and the J segment 1 base; nucleotides outside the gene matches: 6. The germline CDR1 and CDR2 sequences are MNHNS and SASEGT. This CDR3 comprises 15 residues. The CDR3 sequence: CASRGLAGFQETQYF. The CDR3 DNA reads as TGTGCCAGCAGAGGCCTAGCGGGATTCCAAGAGACCCAGTACTTC.

This clonotype was detected ten times or more. V usage is TRBV5-6 and J usage is TRBJ2-5; D unclear. This CDR3 comprises 13 residues. V shed 0 bases and J shed 0 bases, with 3 bases lying between them. Germline V gives CDR1 SGHDT, CDR2 YYEEEE. CDR3 residues: CASSLDDQETQYF. CDR3 DNA: TGTGCCAGCAGCTTGGATGACCAAGAGACCCAGTACTTC.

Points on this clonotype: Given a much more abundant clone one base away, this may be a read error. The genes are TRBV7-2 and TRBJ2-7; 10 nucleotides align to TRBD2. V lost 0 bases to trimming and J lost 7 bases; unmatched junction nucleotides: 18. CDR3 length: 19 amino acids. Germline lookup yields CDR1 SGHTA and CDR2 FQGNSA. The DNA of the CDR3 is TGTGCCAGCAGCTTAGCCGTAGCGGGGGGCCAACTGCGGGGGAATGAGCAGTACTTC. The encoded protein is CASSLAVAGGQLRGNEQYF.

For this clonotype: An end of the junction differs from the germline gene, which may be a read error. V is TRBV5-1 and J is TRBJ2-7; perhaps D is TRBD1 or TRBD2 (6 bases each). CDR1 and CDR2 from the germline V gene are SGHRS and YFSETQ. CDR3 length: 13 amino acids. The CDR3 region is CASSRGGFYEQYF. CDR3 sequence (DNA): TGTGCCAGCAGCCGAGGGGGGTTCTACGAGCAGTACTTC.